A single sample gave rise to the 8 T cell receptor beta chains below, sequenced in a study of cytotoxic CD8 clonotypes in ibrutinib-treated CLL. Measured with immunoSEQ multiplex PCR; TCRdb has only the in-frame clones, and not every one. The sample lists almost 85,000 clones; more than 70% were seen once. The sequenced sample was PBMCs, obtained before ibrutinib treatment. These receptors were taken from a human donor with chronic lymphocytic leukemia.

This chain connects TRBV2 to TRBJ1-1; no firm D call. CDR1 is SNHLY and CDR2 is FYNNEI in the germline V gene. The germline V and J ends were trimmed by 0 bases and 1 base, with 9 bases remaining between them. The CDR3 sequence is 15 residues long. The CDR3 DNA is TGTGCCAGCAGTGAAGCCTCCCCAGGGAACACTGAAGCTTTCTTT. Translating it yields CASSEASPGNTEAFF.

The chain has TRBV6-5 and TRBJ1-1, with D hard to call. Germline CDR1 is MNHEY and CDR2 is SVGAGI. The CDR3 length is 13 residues. Trimming left V 4 bases short and J 9 bases short, with 15 bases between. As DNA, the CDR3 is TGTGCCAGCAGTTCGGGGAAGACCCCGAAAGCTTTCTTT. This encodes CASSSGKTPKAFF.

The chain combines TRBV10-3 with TRBJ2-3; no reliable D call. The CDR3 totals 15 residues. V was pared by 5 bases and J by 2 bases, with 14 bases between. Germline V gene sequence: CDR1 ENHRY, CDR2 SYGVKD. CDR3 in DNA: TGTGCCATCAGTTCGGCGGAGAACGCCACAGATACGCAGTATTTT. It translates to CAISSAENATDTQYF.

As for this clone: Its ends do not fully match the called genes, so a read error is possible. This chain joins TRBV6-5 and TRBJ2-7, with 10 bases aligning to TRBD1. CDR1 is MNHEY and CDR2 is SVGAGI in the germline V gene. This CDR3 is 14 amino acids long. In DNA form, the CDR3 reads TGTGCCACCAGTCAAACCGGGACAGGGGTCGAGCAGTACTTC. It translates to CATSQTGTGVEQYF.

The gene calls are TRBV27 and TRBJ1-5; no firm D call. Germline V gene lookup returns CDR1 MNHEY and CDR2 SMNVEV (reference sequence). V was shortened by 8 bases and J by 6 bases, with 11 bases between the two germline ends. CDR3 size: 12 residues. The CDR3 region has the DNA TGTGCCAGCTCCCTGATAGGTCAGCCCCAGCATTTT. Residues: CASSLIGQPQHF.

This clone has only one observation. This chain joins TRBV6-5 and TRBJ1-3; TRBD1 aligns across 10 bases. Germline lookup yields CDR1 MNHEY and CDR2 SVGAGI. V gave up 0 bases and J gave up 2 bases; unmatched junction bases: 1. This CDR3 comprises 16 residues. CDR3 amino acids: CASSYSDRGPGNTIYF. The CDR3 coding sequence is TGTGCCAGCAGTTACTCTGACAGGGGGCCTGGAAACACCATATATTTT.

The V call is TRBV19, the J call TRBJ1-2, with D unresolved. The CDR3 length is 12 residues. Germline V gene data show CDR1 as LNHDA and CDR2 as SQIVND (reference sequence). Trimming pared 8 bases from V and 8 bases from J, leaving 15 bases between. CDR3 nucleotides: TGTGCCAGTTCCCACAACCTAGGGGGCTACACCTTC. Translation gives CASSHNLGGYTF.

The rearrangement uses TRBV9 and TRBJ1-4, with a tentative D call TRBD1 (5 bases). Germline V gives CDR1 SGDLS, CDR2 YYNGEE. The length of the CDR3 is 15 residues. The V end was cut by 3 bases, the J end by 4 bases, with 13 bases between. In DNA form, the CDR3 reads TGTGCCAGCAGCGCCGACAGCGGGTATAATGAAAAACTGTTTTTT. Translated, it gives CASSADSGYNEKLFF.